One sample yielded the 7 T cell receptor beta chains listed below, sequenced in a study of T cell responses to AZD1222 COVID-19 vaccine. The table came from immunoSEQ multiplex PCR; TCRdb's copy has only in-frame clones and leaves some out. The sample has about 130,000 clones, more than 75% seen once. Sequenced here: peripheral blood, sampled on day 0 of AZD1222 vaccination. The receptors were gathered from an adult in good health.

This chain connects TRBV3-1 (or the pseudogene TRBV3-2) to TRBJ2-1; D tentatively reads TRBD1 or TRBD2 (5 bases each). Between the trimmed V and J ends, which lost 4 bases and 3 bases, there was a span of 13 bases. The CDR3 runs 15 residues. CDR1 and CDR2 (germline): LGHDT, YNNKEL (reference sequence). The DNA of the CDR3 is TGTGCCAGCAGCCGATTGGGGACCGGCTACAATGAGCAGTTCTTC. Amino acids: CASSRLGTGYNEQFF.

The CDR3 nucleotides are TGTGCCAGCACTCCCGGACTCTATACTGAAGCTTTCTTT. The encoded protein is CASTPGLYTEAFF. The chain carries TRBV2 and TRBJ1-1; unclear D gene. V was cut by 7 bases and J by 5 bases, with 14 bases left in between. Germline V gene data show CDR1 as SNHLY and CDR2 as FYNNEI. CDR3 length: 13 residues.

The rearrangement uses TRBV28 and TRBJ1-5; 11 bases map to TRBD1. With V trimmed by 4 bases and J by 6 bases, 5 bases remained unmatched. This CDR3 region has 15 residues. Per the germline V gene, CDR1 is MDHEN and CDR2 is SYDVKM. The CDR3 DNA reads TGTGCCAGCAGTTCAGGGACAGGGGGGGGTCAGCCCCAGCATTTT. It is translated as CASSSGTGGGQPQHF.

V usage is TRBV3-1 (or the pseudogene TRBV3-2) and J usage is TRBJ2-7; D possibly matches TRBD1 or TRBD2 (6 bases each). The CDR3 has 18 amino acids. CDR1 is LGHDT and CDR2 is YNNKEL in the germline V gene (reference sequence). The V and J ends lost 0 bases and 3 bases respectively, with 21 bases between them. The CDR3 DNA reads TGTGCCAGCAGCCAAGACCCGTCGGGGGCGGTCGGGAGCTACGAGCAGTACTTC. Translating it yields CASSQDPSGAVGSYEQYF.

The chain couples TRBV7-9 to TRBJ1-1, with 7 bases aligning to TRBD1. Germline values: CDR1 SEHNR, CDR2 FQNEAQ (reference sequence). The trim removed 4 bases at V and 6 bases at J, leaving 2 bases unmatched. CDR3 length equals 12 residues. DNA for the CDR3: TGTGCCAGCAGCTGGGGGACAGCTGAAGCTTTCTTT. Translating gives CASSWGTAEAFF.

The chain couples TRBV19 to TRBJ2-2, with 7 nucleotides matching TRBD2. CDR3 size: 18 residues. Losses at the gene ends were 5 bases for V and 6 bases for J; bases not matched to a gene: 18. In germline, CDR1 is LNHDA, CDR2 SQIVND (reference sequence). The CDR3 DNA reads TGTGCCAGTAGTTCCCGACGGGGGGAAGTAACATACCCCGGGGAGCTGTTTTTT. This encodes CASSSRRGEVTYPGELFF.

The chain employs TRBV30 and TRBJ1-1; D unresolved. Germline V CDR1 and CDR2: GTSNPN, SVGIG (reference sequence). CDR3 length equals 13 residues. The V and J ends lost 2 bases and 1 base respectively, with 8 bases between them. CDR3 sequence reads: CAWSFTPNTEAFF. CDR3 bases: TGTGCCTGGAGTTTCACACCGAACACTGAAGCTTTCTTT.